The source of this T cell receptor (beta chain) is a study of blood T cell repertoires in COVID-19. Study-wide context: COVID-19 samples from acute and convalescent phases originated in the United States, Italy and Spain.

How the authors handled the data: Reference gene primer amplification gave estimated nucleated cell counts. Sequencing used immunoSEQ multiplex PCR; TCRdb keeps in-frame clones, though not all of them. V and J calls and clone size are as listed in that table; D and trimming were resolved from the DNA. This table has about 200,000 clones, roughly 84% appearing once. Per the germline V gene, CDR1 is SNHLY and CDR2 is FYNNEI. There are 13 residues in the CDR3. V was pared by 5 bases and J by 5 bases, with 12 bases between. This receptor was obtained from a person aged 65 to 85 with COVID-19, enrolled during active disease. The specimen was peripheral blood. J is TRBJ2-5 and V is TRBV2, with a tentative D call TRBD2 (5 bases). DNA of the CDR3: TGTGCCAGCAGTATGGCCCGGGATGAGACCCAGTACTTC. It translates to CASSMARDETQYF.